These T cell receptor beta chains were read from a single sample in a study of blood T cell repertoires in COVID-19. Only in-frame clones appear in the TCRdb table, and some are missing; sequencing was by immunoSEQ multiplex PCR. This table holds about 200,000 clones, roughly 88% found once. The source material was peripheral blood. The receptors were sampled from a middle-aged man with acute or convalescent COVID-19. The CDR3 runs from the conserved cysteine through the conserved F or W. D genes are given only for firm matches.

j_gene	v_gene	d_gene	CDR3aa	CDR3nt
TRBJ2-7	TRBV6-5	TRBD1	CASDSTGIYEQYF	TGTGCCAGCGACTCGACAGGGATATACGAGCAGTACTTC
TRBJ1-6	TRBV5-4	NA	CATHRAVGSPLHF	TGTGCCACGCACAGGGCAGTAGGATCACCCCTCCACTTT
TRBJ1-3	TRBV5-1	TRBD1	CASSSGQGHNTIYF	TGCGCCAGCAGCTCGGGACAGGGTCATAACACCATATATTTT
TRBJ2-5	TRBV7-7	NA	CASSYSGVQETQYF	TGTGCCAGCAGCTATAGCGGAGTGCAAGAGACCCAGTACTTC
TRBJ1-2	TRBV19	NA	CASSMVSDYGYTF	TGTGCCAGTAGTATGGTCAGTGACTATGGCTACACCTTC
TRBJ2-7	TRBV10-3	TRBD2	CAISRTSGRGYEQYF	TGTGCCATCAGTAGGACTAGCGGGAGAGGCTACGAGCAGTACTTC
TRBJ2-1	TRBV29-1	NA	CSVRASSYNEQFF	TGCAGCGTGCGGGCTAGCTCCTACAATGAGCAGTTCTTC
TRBJ1-1	TRBV2	TRBD1	CASSEGQGAGKLTEAFF	TGTGCCAGCAGTGAAGGTCAGGGGGCTGGTAAGCTCACTGAAGCTTTCTTT
TRBJ1-1	TRBV7-8	TRBD1	CASSWRDRGSNTEAFF	TGTGCCAGCAGCTGGCGGGACAGGGGGTCGAACACTGAAGCTTTCTTT
TRBJ2-1	TRBV6-5	TRBD2	CATGRTSGDNEQFF	TGTGCCACCGGAAGGACTAGCGGGGACAATGAGCAGTTCTTC
TRBJ1-2	TRBV11-2	TRBD1	CASSPGRTGLGYGYTF	TGTGCCAGCAGCCCGGGAAGGACAGGGCTAGGCTATGGCTACACCTTC
TRBJ2-1	TRBV5-6	NA	CASSLAWLASEQFF	TGTGCCAGCAGCTTGGCCTGGCTAGCGAGTGAGCAGTTCTTC
TRBJ1-1	TRBV11-2	NA	CASSLVGGATEAFF	TGTGCCAGCAGCTTAGTCGGTGGGGCCACTGAAGCTTTCTTT
TRBJ1-2	TRBV1	NA	CTSSNGTGGKITHGYTF	TGCACCAGCAGCAACGGGACAGGGGGCAAAATAACTCATGGCTACACCTTC
TRBJ1-6	TRBV5-1	NA	CASSLRTNSYNSPLHF	TGCGCCAGCAGCTTGAGGACTAACTCCTATAATTCACCCCTCCACTTT
TRBJ2-4	TRBV19	TRBD1	CASSIVRTGRAKNIQYF	TGTGCCAGTAGTATAGTACGGACAGGGAGGGCCAAAAACATTCAGTACTTC
TRBJ1-4	TRBV19	TRBD1	CASSIGTGPNEKLFF	TGTGCCAGTAGTATAGGGACAGGACCTAATGAAAAACTGTTTTTT
TRBJ2-3	TRBV5-1	TRBD1	CASSQETGWGTDTQYF	TGCGCCAGCAGCCAAGAGACAGGGTGGGGCACAGATACGCAGTATTTT
TRBJ2-3	TRBV7-8	TRBD1	CASSPDRVTDTQYF	TGTGCCAGCAGCCCCGACAGGGTCACAGATACGCAGTATTTT
TRBJ1-5	TRBV6-1	NA	CASSEQGSQPQHF	TGTGCCAGCAGTGAACAGGGGTCCCAGCCCCAGCATTTT
TRBJ1-5	TRBV11-2	NA	CASSLDPLGAPQHF	TGTGCCAGCAGCTTAGATCCCCTAGGGGCGCCCCAGCATTTT
TRBJ1-5	TRBV5-5	NA	CASSLGGTQNQPQHF	TGTGCCAGCAGCTTGGGGGGGACACAGAATCAGCCCCAGCATTTT
TRBJ2-1	TRBV19	NA	CASSTLGGNYNEQFF	TGTGCCAGTAGTACCCTAGGCGGGAACTACAATGAGCAGTTCTTC
TRBJ2-1	TRBV7-9	TRBD2	CASTRGDNEQFF	TGTGCCAGCACCCGGGGGGACAATGAGCAGTTCTTC
TRBJ2-7	TRBV5-4	TRBD1	CASSLDGTGLYEQYF	TGTGCCAGCAGCTTGGACGGGACAGGGCTCTACGAGCAGTACTTC
TRBJ2-4	TRBV4-1	NA	CASSQYSLAKNIQYF	TGCGCCAGCAGCCAATACAGTCTAGCCAAAAACATTCAGTACTTC
TRBJ2-7	TRBV5-5	TRBD1	CASSLFPQGISSYEQYF	TGTGCCAGCAGCTTATTCCCACAGGGGATCAGCTCCTACGAGCAGTACTTC
TRBJ1-3	TRBV13	NA	CASSLPLGSGNTIYF	TGTGCCAGCAGCTTACCACTCGGCTCTGGAAACACCATATATTTT
TRBJ1-5	TRBV28	TRBD1	CASSSGTGLHQPQHF	TGTGCCAGCAGTTCCGGGACAGGGCTCCATCAGCCCCAGCATTTT
TRBJ1-1	TRBV5-1	NA	CASSLLDSSNTEAFF	TGCGCCAGCAGCTTGTTGGACAGCTCTAACACTGAAGCTTTCTTT
TRBJ2-5	TRBV9	NA	CASSVGGGTVQETQYF	TGTGCCAGCAGCGTGGGGGGTGGAACAGTACAAGAGACCCAGTACTTC